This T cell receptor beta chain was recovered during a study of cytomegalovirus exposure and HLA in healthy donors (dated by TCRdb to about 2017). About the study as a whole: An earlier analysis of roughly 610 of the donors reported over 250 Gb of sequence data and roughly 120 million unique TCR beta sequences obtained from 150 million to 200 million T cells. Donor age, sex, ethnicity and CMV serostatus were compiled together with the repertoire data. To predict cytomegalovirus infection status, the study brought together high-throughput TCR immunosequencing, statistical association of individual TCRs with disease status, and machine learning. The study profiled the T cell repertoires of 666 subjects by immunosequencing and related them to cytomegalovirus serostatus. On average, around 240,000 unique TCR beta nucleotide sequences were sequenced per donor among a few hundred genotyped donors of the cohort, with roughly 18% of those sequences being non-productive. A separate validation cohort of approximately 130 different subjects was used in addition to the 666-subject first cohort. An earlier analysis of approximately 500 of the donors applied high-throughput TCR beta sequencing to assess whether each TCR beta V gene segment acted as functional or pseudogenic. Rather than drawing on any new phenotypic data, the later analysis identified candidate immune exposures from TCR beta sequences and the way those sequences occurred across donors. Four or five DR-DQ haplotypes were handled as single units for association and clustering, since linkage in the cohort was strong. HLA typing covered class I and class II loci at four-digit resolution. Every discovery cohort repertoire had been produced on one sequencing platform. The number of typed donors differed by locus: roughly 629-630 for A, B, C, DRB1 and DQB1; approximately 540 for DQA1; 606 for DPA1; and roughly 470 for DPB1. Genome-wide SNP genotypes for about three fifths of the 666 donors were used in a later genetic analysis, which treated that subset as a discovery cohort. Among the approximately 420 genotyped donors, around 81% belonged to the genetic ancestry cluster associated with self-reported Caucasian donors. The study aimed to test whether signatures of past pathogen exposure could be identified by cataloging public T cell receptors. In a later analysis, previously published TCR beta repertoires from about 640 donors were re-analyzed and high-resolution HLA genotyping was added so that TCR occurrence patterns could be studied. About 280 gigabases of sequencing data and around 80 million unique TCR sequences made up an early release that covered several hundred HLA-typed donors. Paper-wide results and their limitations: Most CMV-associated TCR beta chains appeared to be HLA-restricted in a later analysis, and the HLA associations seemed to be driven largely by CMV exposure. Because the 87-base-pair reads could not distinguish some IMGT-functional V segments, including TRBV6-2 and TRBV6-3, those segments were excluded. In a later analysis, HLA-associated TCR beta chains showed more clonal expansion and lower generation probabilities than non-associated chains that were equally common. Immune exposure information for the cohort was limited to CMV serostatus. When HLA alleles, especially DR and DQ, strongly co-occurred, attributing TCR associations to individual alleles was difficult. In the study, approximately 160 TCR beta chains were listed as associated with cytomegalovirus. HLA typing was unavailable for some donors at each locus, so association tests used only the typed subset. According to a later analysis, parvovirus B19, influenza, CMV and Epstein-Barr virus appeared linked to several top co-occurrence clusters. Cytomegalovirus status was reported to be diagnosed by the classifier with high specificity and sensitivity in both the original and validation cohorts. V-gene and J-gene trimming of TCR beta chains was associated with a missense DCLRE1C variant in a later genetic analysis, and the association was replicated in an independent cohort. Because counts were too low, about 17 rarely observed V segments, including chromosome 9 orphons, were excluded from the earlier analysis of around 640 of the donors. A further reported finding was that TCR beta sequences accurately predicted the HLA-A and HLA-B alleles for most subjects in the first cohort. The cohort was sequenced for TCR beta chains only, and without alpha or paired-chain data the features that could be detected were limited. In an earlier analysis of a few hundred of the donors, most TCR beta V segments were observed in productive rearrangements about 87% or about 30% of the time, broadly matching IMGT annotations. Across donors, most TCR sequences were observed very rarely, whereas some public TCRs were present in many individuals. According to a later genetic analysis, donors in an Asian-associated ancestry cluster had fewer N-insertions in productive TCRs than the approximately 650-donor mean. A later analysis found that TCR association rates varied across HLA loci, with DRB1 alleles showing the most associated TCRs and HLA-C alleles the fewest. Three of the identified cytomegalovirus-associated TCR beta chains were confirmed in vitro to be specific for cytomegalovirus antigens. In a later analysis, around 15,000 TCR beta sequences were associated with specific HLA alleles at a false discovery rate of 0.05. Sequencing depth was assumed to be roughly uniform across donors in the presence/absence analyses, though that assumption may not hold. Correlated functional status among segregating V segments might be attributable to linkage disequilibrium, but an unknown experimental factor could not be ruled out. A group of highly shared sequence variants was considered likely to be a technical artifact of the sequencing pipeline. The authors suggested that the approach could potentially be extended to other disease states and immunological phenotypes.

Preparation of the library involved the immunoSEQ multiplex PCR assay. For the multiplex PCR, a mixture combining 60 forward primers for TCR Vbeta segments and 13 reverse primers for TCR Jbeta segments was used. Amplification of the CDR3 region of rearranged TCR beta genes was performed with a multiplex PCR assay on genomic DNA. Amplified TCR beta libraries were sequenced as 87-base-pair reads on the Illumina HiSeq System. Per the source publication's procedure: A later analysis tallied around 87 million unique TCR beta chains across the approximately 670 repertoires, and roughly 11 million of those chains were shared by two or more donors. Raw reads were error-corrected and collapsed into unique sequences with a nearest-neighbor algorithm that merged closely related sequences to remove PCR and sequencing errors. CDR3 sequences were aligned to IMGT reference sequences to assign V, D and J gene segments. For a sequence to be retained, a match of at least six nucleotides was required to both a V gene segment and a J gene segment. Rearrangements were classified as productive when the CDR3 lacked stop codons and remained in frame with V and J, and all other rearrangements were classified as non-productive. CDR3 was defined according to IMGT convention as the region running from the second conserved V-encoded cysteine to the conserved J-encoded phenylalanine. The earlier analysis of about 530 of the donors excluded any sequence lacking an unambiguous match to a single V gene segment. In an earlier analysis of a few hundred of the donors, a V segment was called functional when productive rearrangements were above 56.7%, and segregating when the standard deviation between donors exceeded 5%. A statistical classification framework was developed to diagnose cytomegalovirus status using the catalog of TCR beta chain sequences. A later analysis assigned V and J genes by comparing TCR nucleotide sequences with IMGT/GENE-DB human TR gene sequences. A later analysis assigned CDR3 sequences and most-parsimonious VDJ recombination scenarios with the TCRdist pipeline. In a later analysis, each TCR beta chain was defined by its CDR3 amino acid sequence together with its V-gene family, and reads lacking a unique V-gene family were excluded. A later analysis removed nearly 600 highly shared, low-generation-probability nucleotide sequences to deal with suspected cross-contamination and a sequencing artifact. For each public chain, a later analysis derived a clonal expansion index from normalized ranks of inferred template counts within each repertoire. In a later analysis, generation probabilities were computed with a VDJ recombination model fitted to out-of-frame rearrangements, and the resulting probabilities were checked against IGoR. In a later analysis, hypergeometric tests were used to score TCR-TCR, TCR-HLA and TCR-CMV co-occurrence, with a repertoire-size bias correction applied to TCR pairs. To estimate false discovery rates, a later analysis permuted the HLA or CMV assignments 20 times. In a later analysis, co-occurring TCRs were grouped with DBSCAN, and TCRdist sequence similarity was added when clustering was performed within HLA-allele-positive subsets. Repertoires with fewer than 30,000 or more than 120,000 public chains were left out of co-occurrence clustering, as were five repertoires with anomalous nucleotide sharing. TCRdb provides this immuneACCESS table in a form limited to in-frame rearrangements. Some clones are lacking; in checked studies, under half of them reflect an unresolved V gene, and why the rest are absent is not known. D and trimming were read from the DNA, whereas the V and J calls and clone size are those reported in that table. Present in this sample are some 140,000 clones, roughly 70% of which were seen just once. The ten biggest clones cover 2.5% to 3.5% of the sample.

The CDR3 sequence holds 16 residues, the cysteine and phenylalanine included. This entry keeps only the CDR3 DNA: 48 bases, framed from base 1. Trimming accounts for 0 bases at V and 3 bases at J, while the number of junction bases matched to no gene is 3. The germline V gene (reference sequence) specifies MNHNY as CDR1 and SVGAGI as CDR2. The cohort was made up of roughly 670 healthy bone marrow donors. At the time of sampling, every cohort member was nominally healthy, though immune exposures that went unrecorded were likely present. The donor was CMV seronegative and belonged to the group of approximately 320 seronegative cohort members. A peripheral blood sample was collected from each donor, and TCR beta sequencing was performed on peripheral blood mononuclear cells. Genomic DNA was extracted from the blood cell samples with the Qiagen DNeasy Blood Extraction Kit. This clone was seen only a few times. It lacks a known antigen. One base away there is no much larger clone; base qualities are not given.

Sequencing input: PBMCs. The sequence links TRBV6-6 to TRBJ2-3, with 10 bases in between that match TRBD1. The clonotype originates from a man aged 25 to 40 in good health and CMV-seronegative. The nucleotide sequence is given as TGTGCCAGCAGTTACTCGACAGGGGGCGGTACAGATACGCAGTATTTT. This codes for CASSYSTGGGTDTQYF.